This passage covers 13 T cell receptor beta chains from one sample sequenced in a study of neurological immune-mediated disorders. One entry per CDR3 protein, called by TCRdb with MiXCR from the 5' RACE reads. The sample consists of about 59,000 distinct CDR3 sequences, about 12% of them appearing once. The specimen was PBMCs. Receptor source: a woman aged 55-69 years with HTLV-1-associated myelopathy (HAM/TSP).

This clonotype was observed many times. The chain's CDR3 is CASSQDSYGYTF. The DNA of the CDR3 is TGTGCCAGCAGCCAGGACAGCTATGGCTACACCTTC. This sequence joins TRBV7-9 and TRBJ1-2; D might be TRBD1 (6 bases). The V gene lost 5 bases and the J gene lost 4 bases, with 8 bases spanning the gap. This CDR3 spans 12 amino acids. Germline CDR1 and CDR2: SEHNR and FQNEAQ (reference sequence).

The chain combines TRBV7-9 with TRBJ2-7; D is unclear. Looked up from germline, CDR1 is SEHNR and CDR2 is FQNEAQ (reference sequence). V shed 1 base and J shed 0 bases, with 7 bases lying between them. This CDR3 is 14 amino acids long. DNA for the CDR3: TGTGCCAGCAGCTTAGAACCGCCCTCCTACGAGCAGTACTTC. Translated: CASSLEPPSYEQYF. The full variable domain, in which reference TRBV7-9 and TRBJ2-7 provide the parts outside the CDR3, is DTGVSQNPRHKITKRGQNVTFRCDPISEHNRLYWYRQTLGQGPEFLTYFQNEAQLEKSRLLSDRFSAERPKGSFSTLEIQRTEQGDSAMYLCASSLEPPSYEQYFGPGTRLTVT.

The rearrangement links TRBV5-1 to TRBJ1-1; D unclear. Looked up from germline, CDR1 is SGHRS and CDR2 is YFSETQ. The CDR3 sequence is 14 residues long. V was clipped by 0 bases and J by 2 bases, with 8 bases between them. The CDR3 nucleotides are TGCGCCAGCAGCTTGGATCTGCTCAACACTGAAGCTTTCTTT. Protein: CASSLDLLNTEAFF.

At least ten counts were recorded for this clonotype. V and J are TRBV7-2 and TRBJ2-1, with TRBD2 matching 12 bases. Germline V CDR1 and CDR2: SGHTA, FQGNSA. This CDR3 region has 17 residues. V trimming: 5 bases; J trimming: 3 bases; junction bases outside the gene matches: 8. The CDR3 is CASSLGTSGPYYNEQFF. Here the CDR3 DNA reads TGTGCCAGCAGCCTAGGGACTAGCGGGCCGTACTACAATGAGCAGTTCTTC.

This clonotype was seen repeatedly, ten times or more. V and J are TRBV5-1 and TRBJ2-7; D unresolved. The CDR3 runs to 14 residues. Germline CDR1 is SGHRS and CDR2 is YFSETQ. V dropped 2 bases and J dropped 0 bases, with 9 bases sitting between them. CDR3 sequence reads: CASSFVLSSYEQYF. The CDR3 DNA reads TGCGCCAGCAGCTTCGTTCTGAGCTCCTACGAGCAGTACTTC.

The sample holds a few counts of this clonotype. The chain links TRBV11-2 to TRBJ2-1, with TRBD2 identical over 8 bases. This CDR3 has 15 amino acids. The trim removed 8 bases at V and 2 bases at J, leaving 8 bases unmatched. Germline V gene data show CDR1 as SGHAT and CDR2 as FQNNGV. The CDR3 DNA is TGTGCCAGCGTAAGGAACGGGAGGGCCTACAATGAGCAGTTCTTC. Its translation: CASVRNGRAYNEQFF.

There are many counts of this clonotype. The CDR3 region has the DNA TGCAGTGCGCCCGACAGGGTGAAGAACACTGAAGCTTTCTTT. Protein sequence: CSAPDRVKNTEAFF. V is TRBV20-1 and J is TRBJ1-1; 7 nucleotides line up with TRBD1. CDR1 and CDR2 from the germline V gene are DFQATT and SNEGSKA (reference sequence). Unmatched junction bases numbered 8, after V lost 6 bases and J lost 1 base. CDR3 length: 14 residues.

This clonotype was found many times. This sequence joins TRBV12-3 or TRBV12-4 and TRBJ1-2; tentatively, D is TRBD1 (6 bases). There are 12 residues in the CDR3. V was shortened by 9 bases and J by 4 bases, with 12 bases between the two germline ends. The CDR3 bases are TGTGCCAGTGGGACAAATTCCTATGGCTACACCTTC. It yields the protein CASGTNSYGYTF.

This clonotype occurred many times. This rearrangement joins TRBV4-1 to TRBJ2-7; D gene ambiguous. With 2 bases removed from V and 2 bases from J, the gap between germline ends came to 7 bases. The CDR3 covers 13 residues. Germline assignment: CDR1 MGHRA and CDR2 YSYEKL. Here the CDR3 DNA reads TGCGCCAGCAGCCAACTGCTACCCTACGAGCAGTACTTC. Its protein is CASSQLLPYEQYF.

V is TRBV10-3 and J is TRBJ2-7, with 8 bases identical to TRBD1. Germline V gene lookup returns CDR1 ENHRY and CDR2 SYGVKD. V gave up 6 bases and J gave up 7 bases; unmatched junction bases: 11. This CDR3 contains 14 residues. The CDR3 spells CAISKTGGVGEQYF. CDR3 sequence (DNA): TGTGCCATCAGCAAAACAGGGGGAGTTGGGGAGCAGTACTTC.

This clonotype was recorded many times. This chain joins TRBV28 and TRBJ1-1; D may be TRBD1 (6 bases). The germline V and J ends were trimmed by 2 bases and 5 bases, with 12 bases remaining between them. CDR1 is MDHEN and CDR2 is SYDVKM in the germline V gene. The CDR3 spans 14 residues. The CDR3 reads CASSLQRGGTEAFF. In nucleotides, the CDR3 is TGTGCCAGCAGTTTACAGAGGGGGGGTACTGAAGCTTTCTTT.

This clonotype came up many times. The chain recombines TRBV5-1 with TRBJ2-7; 9 nucleotides line up with TRBD2. V lost 0 bases and J lost 0; bases outside the gene matches: 4. Germline lookup yields CDR1 SGHRS and CDR2 YFSETQ. This CDR3 region has 16 residues. CDR3 DNA: TGCGCCAGCAGCTTGGAGCCTAGCGGGAACTCCTACGAGCAGTACTTC. It yields the protein CASSLEPSGNSYEQYF.

This clonotype was observed at least ten times. The chain carries TRBV29-1 and TRBJ2-3; D remains ambiguous. V was cut by 4 bases and J by 2 bases, with 10 bases left in between. Germline CDR1 SQVTM, CDR2 ANQGSEA. The CDR3 runs to 13 residues. In nucleotides, the CDR3 is TGCAGCGTTGGAGGCGAAGTCACAGATACGCAGTATTTT. It specifies CSVGGEVTDTQYF.